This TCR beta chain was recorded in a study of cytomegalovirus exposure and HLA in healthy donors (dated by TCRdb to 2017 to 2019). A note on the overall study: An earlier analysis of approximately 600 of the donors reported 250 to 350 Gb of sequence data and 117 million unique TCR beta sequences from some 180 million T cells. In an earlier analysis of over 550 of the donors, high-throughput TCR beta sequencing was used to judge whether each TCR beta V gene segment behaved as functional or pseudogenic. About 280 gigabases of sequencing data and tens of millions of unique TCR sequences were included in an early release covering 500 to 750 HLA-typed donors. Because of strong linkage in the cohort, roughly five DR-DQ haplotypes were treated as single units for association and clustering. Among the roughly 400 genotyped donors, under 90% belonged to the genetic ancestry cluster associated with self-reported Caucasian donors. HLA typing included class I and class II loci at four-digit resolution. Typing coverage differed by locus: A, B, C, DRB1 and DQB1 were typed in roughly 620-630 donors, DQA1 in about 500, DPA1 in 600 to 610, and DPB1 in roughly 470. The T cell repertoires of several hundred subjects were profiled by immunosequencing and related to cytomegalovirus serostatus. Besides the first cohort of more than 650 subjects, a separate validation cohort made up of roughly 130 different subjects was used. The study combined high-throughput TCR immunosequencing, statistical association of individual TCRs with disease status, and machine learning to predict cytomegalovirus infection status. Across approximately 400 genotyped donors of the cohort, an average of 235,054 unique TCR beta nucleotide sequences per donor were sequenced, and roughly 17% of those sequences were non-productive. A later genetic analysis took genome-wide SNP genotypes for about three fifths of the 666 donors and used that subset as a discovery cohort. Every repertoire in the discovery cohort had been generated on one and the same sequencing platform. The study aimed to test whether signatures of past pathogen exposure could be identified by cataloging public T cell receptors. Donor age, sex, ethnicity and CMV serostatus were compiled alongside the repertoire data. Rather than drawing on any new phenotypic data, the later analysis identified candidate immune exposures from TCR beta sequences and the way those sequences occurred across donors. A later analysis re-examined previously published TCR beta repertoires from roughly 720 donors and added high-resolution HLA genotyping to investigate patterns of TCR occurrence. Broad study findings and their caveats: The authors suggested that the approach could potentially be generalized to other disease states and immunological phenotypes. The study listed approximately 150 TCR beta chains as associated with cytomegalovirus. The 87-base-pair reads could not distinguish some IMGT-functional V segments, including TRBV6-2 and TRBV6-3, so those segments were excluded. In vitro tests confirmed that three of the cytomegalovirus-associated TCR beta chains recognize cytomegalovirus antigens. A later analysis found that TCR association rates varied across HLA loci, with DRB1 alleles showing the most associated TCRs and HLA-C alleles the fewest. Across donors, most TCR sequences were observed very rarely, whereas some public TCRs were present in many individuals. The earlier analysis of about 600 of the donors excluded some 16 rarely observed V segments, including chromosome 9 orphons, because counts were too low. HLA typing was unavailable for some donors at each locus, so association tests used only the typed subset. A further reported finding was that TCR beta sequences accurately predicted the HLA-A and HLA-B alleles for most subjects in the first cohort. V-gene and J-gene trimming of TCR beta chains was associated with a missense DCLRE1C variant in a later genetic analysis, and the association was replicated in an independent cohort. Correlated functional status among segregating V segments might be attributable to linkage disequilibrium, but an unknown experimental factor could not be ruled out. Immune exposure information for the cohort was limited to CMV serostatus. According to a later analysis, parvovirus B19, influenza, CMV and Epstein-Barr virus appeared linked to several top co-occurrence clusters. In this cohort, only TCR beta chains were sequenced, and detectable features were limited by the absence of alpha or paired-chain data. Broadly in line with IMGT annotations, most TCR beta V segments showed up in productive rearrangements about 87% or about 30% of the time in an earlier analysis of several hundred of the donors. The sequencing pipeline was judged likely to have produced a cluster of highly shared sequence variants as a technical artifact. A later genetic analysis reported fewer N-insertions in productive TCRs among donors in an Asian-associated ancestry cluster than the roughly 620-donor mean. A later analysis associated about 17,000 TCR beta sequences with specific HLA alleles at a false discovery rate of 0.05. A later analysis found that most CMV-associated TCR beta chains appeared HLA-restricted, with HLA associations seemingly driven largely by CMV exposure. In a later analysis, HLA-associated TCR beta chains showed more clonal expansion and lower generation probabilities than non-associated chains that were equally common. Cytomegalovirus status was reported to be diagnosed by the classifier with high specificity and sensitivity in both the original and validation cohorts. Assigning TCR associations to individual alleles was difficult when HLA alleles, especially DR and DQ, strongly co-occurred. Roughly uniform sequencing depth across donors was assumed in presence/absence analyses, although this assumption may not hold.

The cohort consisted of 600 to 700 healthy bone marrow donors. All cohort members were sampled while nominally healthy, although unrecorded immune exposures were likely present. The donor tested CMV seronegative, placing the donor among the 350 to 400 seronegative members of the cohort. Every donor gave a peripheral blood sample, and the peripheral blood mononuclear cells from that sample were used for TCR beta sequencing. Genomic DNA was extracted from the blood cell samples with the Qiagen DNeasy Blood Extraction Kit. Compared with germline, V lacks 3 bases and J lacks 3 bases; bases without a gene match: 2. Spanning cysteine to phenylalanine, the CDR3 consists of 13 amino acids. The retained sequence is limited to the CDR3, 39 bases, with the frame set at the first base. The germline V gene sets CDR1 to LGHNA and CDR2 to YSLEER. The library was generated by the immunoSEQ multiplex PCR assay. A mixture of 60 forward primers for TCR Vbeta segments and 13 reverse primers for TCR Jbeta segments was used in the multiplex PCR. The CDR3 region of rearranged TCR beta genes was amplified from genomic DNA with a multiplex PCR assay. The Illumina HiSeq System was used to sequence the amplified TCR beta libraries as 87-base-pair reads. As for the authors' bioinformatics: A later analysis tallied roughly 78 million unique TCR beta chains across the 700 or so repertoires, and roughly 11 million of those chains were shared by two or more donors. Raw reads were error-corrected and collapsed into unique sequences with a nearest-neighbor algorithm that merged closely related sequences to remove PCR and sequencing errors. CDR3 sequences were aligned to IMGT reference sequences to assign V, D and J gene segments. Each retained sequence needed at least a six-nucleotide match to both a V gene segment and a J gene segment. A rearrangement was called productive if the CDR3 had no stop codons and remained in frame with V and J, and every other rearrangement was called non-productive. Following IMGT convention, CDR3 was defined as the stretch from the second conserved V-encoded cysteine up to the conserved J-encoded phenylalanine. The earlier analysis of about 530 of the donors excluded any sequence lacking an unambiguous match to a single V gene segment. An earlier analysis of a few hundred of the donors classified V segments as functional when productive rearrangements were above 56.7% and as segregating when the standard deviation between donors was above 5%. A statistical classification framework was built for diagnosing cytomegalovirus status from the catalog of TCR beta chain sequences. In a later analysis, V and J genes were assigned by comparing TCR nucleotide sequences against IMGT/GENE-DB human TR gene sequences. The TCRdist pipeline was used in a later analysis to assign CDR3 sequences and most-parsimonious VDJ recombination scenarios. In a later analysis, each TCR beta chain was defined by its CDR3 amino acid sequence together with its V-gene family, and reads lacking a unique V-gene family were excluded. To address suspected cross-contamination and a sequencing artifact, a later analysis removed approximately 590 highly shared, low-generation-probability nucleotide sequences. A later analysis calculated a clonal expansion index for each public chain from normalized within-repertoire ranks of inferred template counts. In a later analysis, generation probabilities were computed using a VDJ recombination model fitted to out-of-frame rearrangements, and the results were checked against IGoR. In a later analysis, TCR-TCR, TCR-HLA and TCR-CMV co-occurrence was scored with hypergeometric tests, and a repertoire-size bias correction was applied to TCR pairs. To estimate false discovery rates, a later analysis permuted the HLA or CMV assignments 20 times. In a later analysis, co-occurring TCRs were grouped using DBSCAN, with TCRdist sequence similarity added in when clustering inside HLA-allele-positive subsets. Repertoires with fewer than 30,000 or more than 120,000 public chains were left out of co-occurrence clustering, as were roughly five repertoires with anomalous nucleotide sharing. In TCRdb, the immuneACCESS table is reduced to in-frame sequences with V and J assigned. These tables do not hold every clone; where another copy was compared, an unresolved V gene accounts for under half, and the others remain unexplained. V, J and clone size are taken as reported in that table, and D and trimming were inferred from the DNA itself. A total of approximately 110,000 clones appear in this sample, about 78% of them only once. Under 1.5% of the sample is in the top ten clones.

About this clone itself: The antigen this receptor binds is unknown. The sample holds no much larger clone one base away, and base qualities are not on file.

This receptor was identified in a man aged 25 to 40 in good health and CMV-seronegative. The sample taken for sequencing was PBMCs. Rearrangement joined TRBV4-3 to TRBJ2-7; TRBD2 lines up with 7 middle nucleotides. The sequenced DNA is TGCGCCAGCAGCCAGGGGGGGGGCTACGAGCAGTACTTC. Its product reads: CASSQGGGYEQYF.